This T cell receptor beta chain appears in the sequencing data of a study of control samples from healthy donors and cancer patients. This CDR3 is built from 15 residues. CDR1 is SGHNT, CDR2 YYREEE, per germline (reference sequence). The V segment lost 4 bases and the J segment 4 bases; nucleotides outside the gene matches: 5. Method: immunoSEQ multiplex PCR; TCRdb's copy keeps in-frame clones and lacks some. The repertoire includes tens of thousands of clones, approximately 80% of them detected once, and around a tenth sits in the top ten. The TCR was taken from a man aged 60 to 75 with head and neck cancer. The rearrangement uses TRBV5-4 and TRBJ2-1, with 10 bases that match TRBD2. The sample taken for sequencing was PBMCs. The CDR3 DNA reads as TGTGCCAGCAGCCCGGGACTAGCGAATTACAATGAGCAGTTCTTC. It codes for CASSPGLANYNEQFF.